The clone carrying this T cell receptor beta chain was found many times. Trimming cost V 1 base and J 6 bases, with 11 bases left between them. The CDR3 loop spans 14 amino acids. From germline, CDR1 is SGHDT and CDR2 YYEEEE. TCR beta CDR3 regions were amplified from RNA. Researchers ran a first-round RT-PCR on the TCR CDR3 using the HTBI primer set. Each CDR3 protein is one row after TCRdb ran MiXCR on the multiplex PCR reads. This sample has about 760,000 distinct CDR3 sequences; 35% occur once, and the top ten carry around 32%. The source of the sample is a study of T cells in Graves' hyperthyroidism and ophthalmopathy. Thyroid ultrasound and orbital computed tomography, with clinical symptoms and serum thyroxine and TRAb, informed diagnoses.

This sequence joins TRBV5-6 and TRBJ1-5, with D perhaps matching TRBD1 (6 bases). The source of this sequence is a woman aged 40 to 49 with Graves' hyperthyroidism. The sequenced sample consisted of blood. Here the CDR3 reads CASSLTGRAQPQHF. The CDR3 region has the DNA TGTGCCAGCAGCTTGACAGGGAGGGCTCAGCCCCAGCATTTT.